The 21 T cell receptor beta chains in this list originate from one sample, sequenced in a study of blood T cell repertoires in COVID-19. Method: immunoSEQ multiplex PCR; TCRdb's copy keeps in-frame clones and lacks some. The repertoire consists of nearly 11,000 clones, with just under 85% occurring once and the leading ten covering 30% to 40%. Sequencing was done on a sample of peripheral blood. The receptors originated from a man aged 50-59 years with active COVID-19.

The chain uses TRBV7-9 and TRBJ2-3, with 11 bases that match TRBD1. The CDR3 runs to 17 residues. The trim removed 5 bases at V and 6 bases at J, leaving 13 bases unmatched. The germline V gene encodes CDR1 SEHNR and CDR2 FQNEAQ (reference sequence). The CDR3 loop is CASSPPSGDRGSDTQYF. CDR3 coding DNA: TGTGCCAGCAGCCCGCCTTCTGGGGACAGGGGGAGTGATACGCAGTATTTT.

The gene calls are TRBV27 and TRBJ2-4, with D possibly TRBD2 on 5 matching bases. Germline V lookup: CDR1 MNHEY, CDR2 SMNVEV (reference sequence). This CDR3 region has 15 residues. Trimming stripped 0 bases from V and 5 bases from J, with 11 bases between. Here the CDR3 reads CASSLSRGFQNIQYF. CDR3 DNA sequence: TGTGCCAGCAGTTTATCAAGAGGGTTCCAAAACATTCAGTACTTC.

CDR3 nucleotide sequence: TGTGCCAGCAGCCTGACAGGGGTCCAGCCCCAGCATTTT. Translating it yields CASSLTGVQPQHF. V and J are TRBV27 and TRBJ1-5, with 8 bases that match TRBD1. The junction had 5 bases not matched to a gene; V was cut back by 6 bases and J by 7 bases. The CDR3 is made up of 13 amino acids. Germline CDR1 is MNHEY and CDR2 is SMNVEV (reference sequence).

The V call is TRBV14, the J call TRBJ2-7, with 13 bases lining up with TRBD2. V trimming: 0 bases; J trimming: 2 bases; junction bases outside the gene matches: 1. Germline values: CDR1 SGHDN, CDR2 FVKESK. The CDR3 contains 16 residues. CDR3 DNA: TGTGCCAGCAGCCAAGATGGACTAGCGGGGGCCTACGAGCAGTACTTC. Translation gives CASSQDGLAGAYEQYF.

The chain couples TRBV28 to TRBJ1-1, with TRBD1 identical over 7 bases. The ends lost 2 bases at V and 0 bases at J; junction bases unmatched: 6. The CDR3 consists of 16 residues. Germline V gene sequence: CDR1 MDHEN, CDR2 SYDVKM. The DNA of the CDR3 is TGTGCCAGCAGTTTAATACAGGGGAACATGAACACTGAAGCTTTCTTT. Encoded protein: CASSLIQGNMNTEAFF.

V usage is TRBV20-1 and J usage is TRBJ2-3, with 7 positions matching TRBD2. The CDR3 spans 11 residues. CDR1 is DFQATT, CDR2 SNEGSKA, per germline (reference sequence). Trimming at V came to 7 bases and at J to 9 bases, leaving 7 bases not matched to a gene. CDR3 in amino acids: CSVKPGGTQYF. CDR3 coding DNA: TGCAGTGTTAAACCCGGGGGGACGCAGTATTTT.

The J gene is TRBJ1-1, the V gene TRBV10-3; a possible D gene is TRBD1 (5 bases). The CDR3 consists of 14 residues. V was trimmed by 6 bases and J by 2 bases, leaving 13 bases between them. Germline CDR1 is ENHRY and CDR2 is SYGVKD. The CDR3 sequence: CAIRTETANTEAFF. The CDR3 DNA reads TGTGCCATCAGGACCGAGACAGCAAACACTGAAGCTTTCTTT.

This clone has only a few counts. This chain uses TRBV13 with TRBJ2-1; 8 nucleotides match TRBD2. The CDR3 sequence is 15 residues long. From germline, CDR1 is PRHDT and CDR2 FYEKMQ (reference sequence). J lost 8 bases, V lost 4 bases, and 10 bases had no gene match. The CDR3 loop is CASSWAAGVEDEQFF. The CDR3 DNA reads TGTGCCAGCAGCTGGGCAGCGGGAGTAGAGGATGAGCAGTTCTTC.

This sequence joins TRBV28 and TRBJ1-1, with 9 bases matching TRBD1. Germline trimming cut 3 bases from V and 4 bases from J; bases unmatched to any gene: 6. The CDR3 contains 15 residues. The germline gives CDR1 MDHEN, CDR2 SYDVKM. CDR3 in amino acids: CASSFLTGGATEAFF. CDR3 nucleotides: TGTGCCAGCAGTTTTTTGACAGGGGGAGCCACTGAAGCTTTCTTT.

V and J are TRBV11-3 and TRBJ2-7; 12 nucleotides agree with TRBD2. V gave up 0 bases and J gave up 5 bases; unmatched junction bases: 11. The germline gives CDR1 SGHNT, CDR2 YENEEA. This CDR3 contains 18 residues. Here the CDR3 reads CASSLDWAGLAGHHEQYF. For the CDR3, the DNA is TGTGCCAGCAGCTTAGATTGGGCAGGACTAGCGGGACACCACGAGCAGTACTTC.

The chain is built from TRBV27 and TRBJ1-4; D unclear. V lost 3 bases, J lost 4 bases, and 9 bases lay in between. The germline V gene encodes CDR1 MNHEY and CDR2 SMNVEV (reference sequence). This CDR3 is built from 14 residues. The CDR3 reads CASSLAQYNEKLFF. DNA of the CDR3: TGTGCCAGCAGTTTGGCTCAGTATAATGAAAAACTGTTTTTT.

The chain links TRBV23-1 to TRBJ2-7; 9 bases are shared with TRBD1. TRBV23-1 is designated an ORF whose function remains uncertain. This CDR3 comprises 15 residues. V lost 5 bases to trimming and J lost 0 bases; unmatched junction nucleotides: 5. This chain's CDR3 is CASSNRGPSSYEQYF. In DNA, the CDR3 is TGCGCCAGCAGTAACAGGGGGCCAAGCTCCTACGAGCAGTACTTC.

This sequence joins TRBV27 and TRBJ2-1; the match to TRBD1 covers 9 bases. This CDR3 contains 16 residues. Trimming at V came to 7 bases and at J to 6 bases, leaving 13 bases not matched to a gene. CDR1 is MNHEY and CDR2 is SMNVEV in the germline V gene (reference sequence). CDR3 bases: TGTGCCAGCAAACTGCTTGGGACAGGGATGGGCAATGAGCAGTTCTTC. Translated, it gives CASKLLGTGMGNEQFF.

This clone appeared once. The rearrangement uses TRBV27 and TRBJ2-2; D is uncertain. This CDR3 spans 14 amino acids. The V gene lost 3 bases and the J gene lost 3 bases, with 8 bases spanning the gap. Germline-derived CDR1 and CDR2 are MNHEY and SMNVEV (reference sequence). In DNA form, the CDR3 reads TGTGCCAGCAGTTTGGCGGCGTACACCGGGGAGCTGTTTTTT. Amino acids: CASSLAAYTGELFF.

The CDR3 sequence is CASSLEPAGEGYEQYF. In DNA, the CDR3 is TGTGCCAGCAGCCTGGAACCAGCGGGAGAGGGCTACGAGCAGTACTTC. The chain is built from TRBV5-6 and TRBJ2-7, with 8 nucleotides matching TRBD2. The V gene end was trimmed by 4 bases and the J gene end by 3 bases; junction bases not matched to a gene: 12. Germline V CDR1 and CDR2: SGHDT, YYEEEE. The CDR3 length is 16 residues. The full variable domain, in which reference TRBV5-6 and TRBJ2-7 provide the parts outside the CDR3, is DAGVTQSPTHLIKTRGQQVTLRCSPKSGHDTVSWYQQALGQGPQFIFQYYEEEERQRGNFPDRFSGHQFPNYSSELNVNALLLGDSALYLCASSLEPAGEGYEQYFGPGTRLTVT.

The rearrangement uses TRBV7-2 and TRBJ2-1; 11 bases are a match to TRBD2. The CDR3 has 17 amino acids. Per germline, CDR1 SGHTA and CDR2 FQGNSA. Germline trimming cut 5 bases from V and 7 bases from J; bases unmatched to any gene: 13. For the CDR3, the DNA is TGTGCCAGCAGCCGTCGTTCCGGGACTAGCGGTACTAATGAGCAGTTCTTC. It is translated as CASSRRSGTSGTNEQFF.

V is TRBV29-1 and J is TRBJ2-1, with a weak D call TRBD1 (7 bases). V was pared by 6 bases and J by 12 bases, with 27 bases between. CDR3 length equals 15 residues. Germline lookup yields CDR1 SQVTM and CDR2 ANQGSEA. As DNA, the CDR3 is TGCAGCGTGGAATGGGACAGCGGGCCTGAATTAGGGCAGTTCTTC. This codes for CSVEWDSGPELGQFF.

The V call is TRBV5-6, the J call TRBJ2-7; TRBD1 is a possible D gene (6 bases). Trimming cost V 3 bases and J 2 bases, with 12 bases left between them. There are 14 residues in the CDR3. Germline CDR1 SGHDT, CDR2 YYEEEE. CDR3 nucleotide sequence: TGTGCCAGCAGCTCCCCGGGACATACCTACGAGCAGTACTTC. It translates to CASSSPGHTYEQYF.

The chain employs TRBV6-4 and TRBJ2-2, with D possibly being TRBD1 (6 bases). CDR1 and CDR2 (germline): MRHNA, SNTAGT. Trimming stripped 4 bases from V and 5 bases from J, with 11 bases between. This CDR3 comprises 14 residues. The CDR3 is CASSATGKTGELFF. CDR3 sequence (DNA): TGTGCCAGCAGTGCCACAGGGAAAACCGGGGAGCTGTTTTTT.

The CDR3 nucleotides are TGTGCCAGTAGTATAGGACTAGCGGCTTACGAGCAGTACTTC. Amino acid sequence: CASSIGLAAYEQYF. The chain joins TRBV19 to TRBJ2-7; TRBD2 matches at 9 bases. V gave up 1 base and J gave up 4 bases; unmatched junction bases: 2. CDR1 and CDR2 (germline): LNHDA, SQIVND (reference sequence). CDR3 length equals 14 residues.

This chain links TRBV12-3 or TRBV12-4 with TRBJ2-7; 7 bases are a match to TRBD1. V lost 1 base and J lost 6; bases outside the gene matches: 3. The CDR3 runs 13 residues. CDR3 loop: CASSLGTGGEQYF. CDR3 bases: TGTGCCAGCAGTTTAGGGACAGGAGGCGAGCAGTACTTC.